The next 4 T cell receptor beta chains were all read from a single sample in a study of early T cells in non-severe SARS-CoV-2 infection. TCRdb analysed the 5' RACE reads with MiXCR anew, one entry per CDR3 protein. The sample shows approximately 70,000 distinct CDR3 sequences, 12% of them seen only once. The material sequenced was whole blood. Every receptor here comes from an adult who was a healthcare worker with PCR-confirmed SARS-CoV-2 infection or an uninfected control (not recorded which).

In its sample, this clonotype was seen many times. The V and J genes are TRBV7-2 and TRBJ2-1, with 10 positions matching TRBD2. The V segment lost 5 bases and the J segment 8 bases; nucleotides outside the gene matches: 12. CDR3 length: 16 residues. In germline, CDR1 is SGHTA, CDR2 FQGNSA. CDR3: CASSRSGRDSVDEQFF. CDR3 nucleotide sequence: TGTGCCAGCAGCCGCAGCGGGAGGGACAGCGTTGATGAGCAGTTCTTC.

The sample holds many counts of this clonotype. This rearrangement joins TRBV6-2 or TRBV6-3 to TRBJ2-2, with 9 bases fitting TRBD2. Unmatched junction bases numbered 6, after V lost 6 bases and J lost 4 bases. The CDR3 extends over 15 amino acids. CDR1 and CDR2 (germline): MNHEY, SVGEGT. The CDR3 DNA follows: TGTGCCAGCAGGAAACCGGGACTAGCCACCGGGGAGCTGTTTTTT. This encodes CASRKPGLATGELFF.

There are many counts of this clonotype. The chain employs TRBV7-2 and TRBJ2-3; tentatively, D is TRBD2 (6 bases). Germline V gene lookup returns CDR1 SGHTA and CDR2 FQGNSA. The germline V and J ends were trimmed by 3 bases and 7 bases, with 17 bases remaining between them. CDR3 length equals 15 residues. CDR3 sequence (DNA): TGTGCCAGCAGCTTGATTAGCGGTACTTCAAATACGCAGTATTTT. Translation gives CASSLISGTSNTQYF. Filled out from reference TRBV7-2 and TRBJ2-3, the complete variable domain reads GAGVSQSPSNKVTEKGKDVELRCDPISGHTALYWYRQSLGQGLEFLIYFQGNSAPDKSGLPSDRFSAERTGGSVSTLTIQRTQQEDSAVYLCASSLISGTSNTQYFGPGTRLTVL.

V gene TRBV4-2 combines with J gene TRBJ2-1, with 13 bases aligning to TRBD2. The CDR3 has 17 residues. Germline trimming cut 0 bases from V and 7 bases from J; bases unmatched to any gene: 6. The germline gives CDR1 LGHNA, CDR2 YNFKEQ. The DNA of the CDR3 is TGTGCCAGCAGCCAAGAAACGGGGACTAGCGGGGCTAATGAGCAGTTCTTC. Translating gives CASSQETGTSGANEQFF.